Sequencing of this T cell receptor beta chain was carried out in a study of blood T cell repertoires in COVID-19. Study-level information: Some COVID-19 samples were acute and others convalescent; all came from the United States, Italy and Spain. From T cells, B-cell-depleted T cells, or PBMCs came the material, which was cDNA or gDNA.

Seattle enrolled patients during active infection and tracked them longitudinally. Germline CDR1 and CDR2: SGHVS and FNYEAQ. Unmatched junction bases numbered 8, after V lost 2 bases and J lost 5 bases. The CDR3 has 16 residues. In the source study's methods: Scientists estimated how many nucleated cells there were by amplifying reference gene primers. The table came from immunoSEQ multiplex PCR; TCRdb's copy has only in-frame clones and leaves some out. Clone size and V and J calls were adopted from that table, with D and trimming inferred from the DNA. The data contain roughly 160,000 clones, 70% to 90% of them seen just once; the ten biggest clones take up roughly 8.4%.

This rearrangement joins TRBV7-6 to TRBJ2-7; 11 nucleotides line up with TRBD1. The material sequenced was peripheral blood. This sequence was found in an elderly woman with COVID-19, enrolled during active disease. CDR3 residues: CASSLMSGTGGHEQYF. DNA of the CDR3: TGTGCCAGCAGCTTAATGTCGGGGACAGGGGGACACGAGCAGTACTTC.